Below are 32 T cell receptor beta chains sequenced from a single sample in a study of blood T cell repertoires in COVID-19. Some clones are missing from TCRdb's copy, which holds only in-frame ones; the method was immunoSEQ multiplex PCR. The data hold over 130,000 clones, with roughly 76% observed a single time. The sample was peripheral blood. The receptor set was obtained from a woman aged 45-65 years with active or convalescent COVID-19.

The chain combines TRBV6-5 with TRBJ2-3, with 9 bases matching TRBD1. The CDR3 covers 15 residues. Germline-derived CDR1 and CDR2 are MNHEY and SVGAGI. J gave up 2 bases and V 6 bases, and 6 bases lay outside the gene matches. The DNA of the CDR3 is TGTGCCAGCAGCGTGACAGGGGGGCCCACAGATACGCAGTATTTT. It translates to CASSVTGGPTDTQYF.

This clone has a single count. CDR3 sequence reads: CAIGGYSNQPQHF. The CDR3 DNA follows: TGTGCCATCGGAGGGTATAGCAATCAGCCCCAGCATTTT. The rearrangement joins TRBV28 to TRBJ1-5; the D is unclear. The germline V gene has CDR1 MDHEN and CDR2 SYDVKM. CDR3 length: 13 residues. V lost 10 bases, J lost 0 bases, and 10 bases lay in between.

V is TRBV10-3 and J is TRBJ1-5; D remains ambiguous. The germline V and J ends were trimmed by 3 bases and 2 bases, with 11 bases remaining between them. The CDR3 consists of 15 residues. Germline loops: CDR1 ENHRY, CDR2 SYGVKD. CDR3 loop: CAISDQGSGNQPQHF. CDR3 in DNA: TGTGCCATCAGTGACCAAGGGAGTGGCAATCAGCCCCAGCATTTT.

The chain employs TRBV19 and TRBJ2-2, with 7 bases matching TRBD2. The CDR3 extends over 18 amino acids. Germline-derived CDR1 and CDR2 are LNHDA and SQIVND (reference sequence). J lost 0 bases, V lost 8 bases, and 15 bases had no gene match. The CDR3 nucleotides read TGTGCCAGTGATAGGAGCACTGCCGGGACTACGAACACCGGGGAGCTGTTTTTT. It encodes CASDRSTAGTTNTGELFF.

Here the CDR3 reads CASSLAGGAYNEQFF. CDR3 bases: TGTGCCAGCAGCTTAGCGGGAGGGGCGTACAATGAGCAGTTCTTC. The gene calls are TRBV7-3 and TRBJ2-1, with 9 nucleotides matching TRBD2. V dropped 2 bases and J dropped 4; count of bases not matched to a gene: 3. The CDR3 totals 15 residues. Germline V gene lookup returns CDR1 SGHTA and CDR2 FQGTGA. The whole variable domain, remainder taken from reference TRBV7-3 and TRBJ2-1, is GAGVSQTPSNKVTEKGKYVELRCDPISGHTALYWYRQSLGQGPEFLIYFQGTGAADDSGLPNDRFFAVRPEGSVSTLKIQRTERGDSAVYLCASSLAGGAYNEQFFGPGTRLTVL.

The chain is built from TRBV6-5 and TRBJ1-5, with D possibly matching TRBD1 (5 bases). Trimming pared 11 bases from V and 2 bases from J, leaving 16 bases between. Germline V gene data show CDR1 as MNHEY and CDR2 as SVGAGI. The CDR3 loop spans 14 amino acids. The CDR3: CAASQGWGNQPQHF. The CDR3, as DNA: TGTGCCGCTTCGCAGGGCTGGGGCAATCAGCCCCAGCATTTT.

The CDR3 DNA is TGTGCCAGCTCACCACGAGTGGGACAGGGAACTGATTCACCCCTCCACTTT. Translation: CASSPRVGQGTDSPLHF. This rearrangement joins TRBV18 to TRBJ1-6, with 9 bases lining up with TRBD1. Germline CDR1 is KGHSH and CDR2 is LQKENI. J was trimmed by 8 bases and V by 1 base; bases with no gene match: 9. The CDR3 extends over 17 amino acids.

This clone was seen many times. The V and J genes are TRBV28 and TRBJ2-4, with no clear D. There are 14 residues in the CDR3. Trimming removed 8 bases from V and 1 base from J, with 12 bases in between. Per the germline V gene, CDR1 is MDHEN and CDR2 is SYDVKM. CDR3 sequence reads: CASRKRVAKNIQYF. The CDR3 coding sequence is TGTGCCAGCCGGAAGCGAGTTGCCAAAAACATTCAGTACTTC.

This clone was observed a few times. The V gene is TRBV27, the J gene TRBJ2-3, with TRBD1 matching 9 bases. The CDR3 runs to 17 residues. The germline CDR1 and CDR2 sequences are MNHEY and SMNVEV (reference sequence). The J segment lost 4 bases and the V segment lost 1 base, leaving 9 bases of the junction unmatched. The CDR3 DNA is TGTGCCAGCAGTTTATTCCCCGGGGACAGGGCGGCAGATACGCAGTATTTT. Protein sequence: CASSLFPGDRAADTQYF.

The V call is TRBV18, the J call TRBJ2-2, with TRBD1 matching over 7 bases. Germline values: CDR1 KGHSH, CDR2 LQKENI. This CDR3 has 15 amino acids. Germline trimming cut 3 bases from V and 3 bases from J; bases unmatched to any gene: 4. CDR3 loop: CASSPGQGDTGELFF. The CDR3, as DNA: TGTGCCAGCTCACCTGGTCAGGGGGACACCGGGGAGCTGTTTTTT.

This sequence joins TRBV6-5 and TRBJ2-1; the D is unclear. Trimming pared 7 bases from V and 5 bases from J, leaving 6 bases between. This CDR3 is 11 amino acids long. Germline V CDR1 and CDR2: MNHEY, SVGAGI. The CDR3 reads CASTRDNEQFF. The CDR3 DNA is TGTGCCAGCACTCGGGACAATGAGCAGTTCTTC.

Here the CDR3 reads CASSPGQGALTDTQYF. In DNA, the CDR3 is TGTGCCAGCTCACCTGGGCAGGGGGCCCTCACAGATACGCAGTATTTT. This chain uses TRBV18 with TRBJ2-3; 8 bases fit TRBD1. The V and J ends lost 3 bases and 2 bases, in that order; junction bases with no gene match: 7. Per the germline V gene, CDR1 is KGHSH and CDR2 is LQKENI. This CDR3 comprises 16 residues.

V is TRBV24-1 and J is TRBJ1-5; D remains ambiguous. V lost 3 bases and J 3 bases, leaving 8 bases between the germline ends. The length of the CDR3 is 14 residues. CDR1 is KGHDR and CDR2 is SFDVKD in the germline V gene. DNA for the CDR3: TGTGCCACCAGTGATCCCAGGAACAATCAGCCCCAGCATTTT. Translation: CATSDPRNNQPQHF.

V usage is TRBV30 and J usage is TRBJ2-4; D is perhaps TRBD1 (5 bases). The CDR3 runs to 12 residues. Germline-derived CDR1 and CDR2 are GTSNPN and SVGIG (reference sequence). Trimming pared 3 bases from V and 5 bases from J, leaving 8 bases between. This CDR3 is CAWRGLQNIQYF. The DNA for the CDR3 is TGTGCCTGGAGGGGGCTTCAAAACATTCAGTACTTC. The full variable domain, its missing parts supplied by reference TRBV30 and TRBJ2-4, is SQTIHQWPATLVQPVGSPLSLECTVEGTSNPNLYWYRQAAGRGLQLLFYSVGIGQISSEVPQNLSASRPQDRQFILSSKKLLLSDSGFYLCAWRGLQNIQYFGAGTRLSVL.

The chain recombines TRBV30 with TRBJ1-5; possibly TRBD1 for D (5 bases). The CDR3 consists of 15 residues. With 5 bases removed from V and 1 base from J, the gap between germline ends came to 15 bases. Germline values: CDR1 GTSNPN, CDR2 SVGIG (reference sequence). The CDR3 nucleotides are TGTGCCTGGGGCCCGCAGGGTACAAGCAATCAGCCCCAGCATTTT. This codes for CAWGPQGTSNQPQHF.

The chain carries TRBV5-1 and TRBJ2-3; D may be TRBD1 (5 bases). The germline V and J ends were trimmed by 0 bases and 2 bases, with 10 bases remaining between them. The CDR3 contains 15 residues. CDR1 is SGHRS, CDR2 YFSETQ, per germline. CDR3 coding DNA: TGCGCCAGCAGCTTGGCAGGGAACCCCACAGATACGCAGTATTTT. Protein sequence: CASSLAGNPTDTQYF. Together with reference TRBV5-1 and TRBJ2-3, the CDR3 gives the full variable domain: KAGVTQTPRYLIKTRGQQVTLSCSPISGHRSVSWYQQTPGQGLQFLFEYFSETQRNKGNFPGRFSGRQFSNSRSEMNVSTLELGDSALYLCASSLAGNPTDTQYFGPGTRLTVL.

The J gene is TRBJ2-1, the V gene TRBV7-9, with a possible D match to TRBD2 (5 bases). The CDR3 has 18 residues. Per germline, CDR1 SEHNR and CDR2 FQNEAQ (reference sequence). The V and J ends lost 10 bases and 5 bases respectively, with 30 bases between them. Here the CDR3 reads CATPGRAHLLLTNNEQFF. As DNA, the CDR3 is TGTGCCACGCCGGGGAGAGCCCACCTACTATTGACTAACAATGAGCAGTTCTTC. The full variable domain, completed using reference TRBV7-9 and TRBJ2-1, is DTGVSQNPRHKITKRGQNVTFRCDPISEHNRLYWYRQTLGQGPEFLTYFQNEAQLEKSRLLSDRFSAERPKGSFSTLEIQRTEQGDSAMYLCATPGRAHLLLTNNEQFFGPGTRLTVL.

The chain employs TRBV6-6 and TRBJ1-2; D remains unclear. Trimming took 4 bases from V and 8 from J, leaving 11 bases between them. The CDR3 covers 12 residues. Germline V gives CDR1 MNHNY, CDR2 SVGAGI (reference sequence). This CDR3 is CASSSPRSGYTF. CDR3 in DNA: TGTGCCAGCAGTTCTCCGAGAAGCGGCTACACCTTC.

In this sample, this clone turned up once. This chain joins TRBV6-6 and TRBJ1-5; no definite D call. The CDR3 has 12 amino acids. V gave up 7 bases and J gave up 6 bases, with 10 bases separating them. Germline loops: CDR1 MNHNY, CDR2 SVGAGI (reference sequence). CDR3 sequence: CASKFPSQPQHF. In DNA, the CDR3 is TGTGCCAGCAAATTTCCCAGTCAGCCCCAGCATTTT.

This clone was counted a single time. CDR3 protein: CASRPSGRNTGELFF. The CDR3 bases are TGTGCCAGCAGACCAAGCGGGAGGAACACCGGGGAGCTGTTTTTT. This chain uses TRBV6-5 with TRBJ2-2; 8 bases agree with TRBD2. J was trimmed by 1 base and V by 6 bases; bases with no gene match: 4. The length of the CDR3 is 15 residues. Germline-derived CDR1 and CDR2 are MNHEY and SVGAGI.

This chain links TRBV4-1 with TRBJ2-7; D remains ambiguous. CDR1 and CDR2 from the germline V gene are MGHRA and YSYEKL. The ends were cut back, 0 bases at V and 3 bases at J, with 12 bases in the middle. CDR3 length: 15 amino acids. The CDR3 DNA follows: TGCGCCAGCAGCCAAGATCGTGGCAGTGTCTACGAGCAGTACTTC. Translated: CASSQDRGSVYEQYF.

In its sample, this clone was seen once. The CDR3, as DNA: TGTGCCTGGAGTGTAGGGAGAAACTACGAGCAGTACTTC. This encodes CAWSVGRNYEQYF. J is TRBJ2-7 and V is TRBV30; possible D gene TRBD2, 5 bases. Trimming left V 0 bases short and J 3 bases short, with 9 bases between. This CDR3 has 13 amino acids. Germline CDR1 and CDR2: GTSNPN and SVGIG (reference sequence).

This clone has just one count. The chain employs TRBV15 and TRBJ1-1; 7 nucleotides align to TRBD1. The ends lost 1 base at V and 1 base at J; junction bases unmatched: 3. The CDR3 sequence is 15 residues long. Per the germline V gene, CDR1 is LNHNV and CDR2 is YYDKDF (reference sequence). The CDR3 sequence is CATSRGDRANTEAFF. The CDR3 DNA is TGTGCCACCAGCAGAGGAGACAGGGCGAACACTGAAGCTTTCTTT.

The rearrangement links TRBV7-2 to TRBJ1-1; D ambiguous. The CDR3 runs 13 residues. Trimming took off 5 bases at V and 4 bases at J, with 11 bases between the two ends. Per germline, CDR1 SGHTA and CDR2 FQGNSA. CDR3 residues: CASSHRAGTEAFF. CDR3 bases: TGTGCCAGCAGCCATCGGGCGGGCACTGAAGCTTTCTTT. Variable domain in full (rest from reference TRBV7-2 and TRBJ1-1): GAGVSQSPSNKVTEKGKDVELRCDPISGHTALYWYRQSLGQGLEFLIYFQGNSAPDKSGLPSDRFSAERTGGSVSTLTIQRTQQEDSAVYLCASSHRAGTEAFFGQGTRLTVV.

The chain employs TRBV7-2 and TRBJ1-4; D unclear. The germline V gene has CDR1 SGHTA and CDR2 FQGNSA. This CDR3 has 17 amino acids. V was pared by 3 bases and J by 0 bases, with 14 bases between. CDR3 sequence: CASSLFGPISTNEKLFF. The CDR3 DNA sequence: TGTGCCAGCAGCTTGTTTGGGCCGATTTCAACTAATGAAAAACTGTTTTTT.

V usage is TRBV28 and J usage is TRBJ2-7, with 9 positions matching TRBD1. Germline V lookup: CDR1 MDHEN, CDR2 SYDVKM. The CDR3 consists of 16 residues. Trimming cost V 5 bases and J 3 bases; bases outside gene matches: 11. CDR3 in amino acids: CASSLSTGTGLYEQYF. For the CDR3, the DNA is TGTGCCAGCAGTCTATCAACCGGGACAGGGCTCTACGAGCAGTACTTC.

The DNA for the CDR3 is TGTGCCACCAGCAGAGCTACAGGCGAAGCTTTCTTT. Translating it yields CATSRATGEAFF. The V call is TRBV15, the J call TRBJ1-1; TRBD1 is a possible D gene (5 bases). Germline CDR1 reads LNHNV; CDR2 reads YYDKDF (reference sequence). V was cut by 1 base and J by 8 bases, with 8 bases left in between. This CDR3 has 12 residues.

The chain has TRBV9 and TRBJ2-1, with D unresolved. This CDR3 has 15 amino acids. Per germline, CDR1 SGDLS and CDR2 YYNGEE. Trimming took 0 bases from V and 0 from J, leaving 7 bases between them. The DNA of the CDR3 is TGTGCCAGCAGCGTAGAACAGAGCTCCTACAATGAGCAGTTCTTC. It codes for CASSVEQSSYNEQFF. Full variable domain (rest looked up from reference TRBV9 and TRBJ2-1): DSGVTQTPKHLITATGQRVTLRCSPRSGDLSVYWYQQSLDQGLQFLIQYYNGEERAKGNILERFSAQQFPDLHSELNLSSLELGDSALYFCASSVEQSSYNEQFFGPGTRLTVL.

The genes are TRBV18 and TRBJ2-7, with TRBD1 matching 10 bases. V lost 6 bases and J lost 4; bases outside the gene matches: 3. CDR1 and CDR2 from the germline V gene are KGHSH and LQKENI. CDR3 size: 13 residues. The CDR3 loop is CASSRDRGYEQYF. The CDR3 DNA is TGTGCCAGCTCCCGGGACAGGGGTTACGAGCAGTACTTC.

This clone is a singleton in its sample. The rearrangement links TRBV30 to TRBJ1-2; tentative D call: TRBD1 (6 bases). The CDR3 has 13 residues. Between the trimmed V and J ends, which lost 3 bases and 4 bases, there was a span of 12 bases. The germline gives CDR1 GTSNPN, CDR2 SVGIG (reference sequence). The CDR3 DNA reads TGTGCCTGGAGATCGGACAGTTTCTATGGCTACACCTTC. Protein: CAWRSDSFYGYTF.

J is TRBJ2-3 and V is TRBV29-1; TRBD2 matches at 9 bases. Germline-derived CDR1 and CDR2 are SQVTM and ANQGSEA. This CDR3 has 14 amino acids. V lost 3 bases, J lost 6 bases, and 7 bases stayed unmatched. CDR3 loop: CSVEMVAGADTQYF. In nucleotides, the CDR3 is TGCAGCGTTGAGATGGTAGCGGGAGCCGATACGCAGTATTTT.

The chain's CDR3 is CASLARPAVSYEQYF. CDR3 DNA sequence: TGTGCCAGCTTAGCCCGACCTGCGGTCTCCTACGAGCAGTACTTC. V usage is TRBV18 and J usage is TRBJ2-7; D gene unclear. The CDR3 has 15 residues. V was trimmed by 7 bases and J by 0 bases, leaving 16 bases between them. Germline V gene sequence: CDR1 KGHSH, CDR2 LQKENI.